The TCR beta chain under discussion was sequenced for a study of T cell changes during pregnancy in multiple sclerosis. Generated by immunoSEQ multiplex PCR, the TCRdb table keeps only in-frame clones and is missing some. The table lists around 27,000 clones, about 93% of them singletons. The CDR3 loop spans 12 amino acids. V gave up 3 bases and J gave up 6 bases, with 9 bases separating them. The V gene's germline CDR1 is SGHRS and CDR2 YFSETQ. V and J are TRBV5-1 and TRBJ1-1; TRBD1 might be the D (6 bases). The receptor was isolated from a female donor with multiple sclerosis, enrolled in a pregnancy study. The specimen comprised CD4+ T cells from peripheral blood mononuclear cells, sampled after pregnancy. The CDR3, as DNA: TGCGCCAGCAGCTGGGGGGGCGCTGAAGCTTTCTTT. Amino acids: CASSWGGAEAFF.